The present T cell receptor beta chain was sequenced within a study of blood T cell repertoires in COVID-19 (dated by TCRdb to about 2020). Some background on the complete study: Samples covering the acute and convalescent phases of COVID-19 were provided by collaborators in the United States, Italy and Spain. The prospective study material was composed of cDNA or gDNA derived from T cells, B-cell-depleted T cells, or PBMCs. Deeply sampled blood TCRbeta repertoires from subjects exposed to, actively infected with, or recovered from COVID-19 were included in the dataset. The repertoires were made available in a free public database intended to serve as a resource for research on the immune response to SARS-CoV-2. Samples came from the ongoing ImmuneRACE study (first 160 participants) plus 1,254 subjects from 6 global collaborators. Nearly every sample came with metadata listing a de-identified subject ID, COVID-19 status, age in years and sex. Where available, HLA class I and class II types were taken from metadata supplied by the sample provider and were not determined by assay-based typing.

On this clone: Its specific antigen is unknown. Base qualities were left out, and no much larger clone turns up one base away.

One collaborating source in Seattle enrolled patients while the patients were actively infected and followed the patients over time throughout the course of disease. The collaborating institutions used their own protocols to collect whole blood in K2EDTA tubes. For TCRbeta analysis, collaborators shipped samples in one of three forms: frozen whole blood, isolated PBMCs, or DNA extracted from either of those sample types. Results and caveats for the whole study, not just this receptor: The amount of clinical and demographic metadata varied by source and participant and was provided uncurated.

TCRbeta CDR3 regions were amplified from genomic DNA using the immunoSEQ Assay, a bias-controlled multiplex PCR. The published analysis was carried out like this. The number of nucleated cells in each sample was estimated by amplification of reference gene primers within the assay. To quantify the absolute abundance of each unique TCRbeta CDR3 rearrangement, sequence reads were collapsed and filtered. For each sample, productive Simpson clonality was calculated by taking the square root of Simpson's diversity index across productive rearrangements. In its TCRdb copy, this immuneACCESS table keeps in-frame sequences only and misses some clones. Where compared with another copy, unresolved V genes explain less than half of these, and the others have no known cause. D and trimming were read from the DNA, whereas the V and J calls and clone size are those reported in that table. The sample includes under 200,000 clones, with more than 75% observed a single time. The top ten constitute less than 7% of the sample.

The junction shows trimming of 5 bases on V and 2 bases on J, plus 11 bases between the germline ends. The germline V gene (reference sequence) yields PRHDT for CDR1 and FYEKMQ for CDR2. The CDR3 goes from the cysteine to the phenylalanine over 14 residues. The retained sequence is limited to the CDR3, 42 bases, with the frame set at the first base. The TCR was taken from a woman aged 40 to 50 with COVID-19, enrolled during active disease. The chain links TRBV13 with TRBJ2-3; TRBD2 is perhaps the D gene, given 5 matching bases. What was sequenced was peripheral blood. The CDR3 loop reads CASSLLGPTDTQYF. The nucleotide sequence is given as TGTGCCAGCAGCCTACTAGGCCCCACAGATACGCAGTATTTT.